This T cell receptor beta chain appears in the sequencing data of a study of identical twins. There are a few counts of this clonotype. A junction end diverges from the germline sequence, so it may reflect a read error. MiXCR, applied by TCRdb to the 5' RACE reads, yields one record per CDR3 protein. The sample has some 560,000 distinct CDR3 sequences; around a tenth are singletons. Germline loops: CDR1 MNHNY, CDR2 SVGAGI (reference sequence). This CDR3 is 13 amino acids long. The same sample was also used in a study of yellow fever vaccine responses in identical twins.

The material sequenced was PBMCs. This clonotype was obtained from a woman under 30 in good health. V usage is TRBV6-6 and J usage is TRBJ2-5, with 14 positions matching TRBD2. The chain's CDR3 is CASTGLAGAERDF. CDR3 coding DNA: TGTGCCAGCACGGGACTAGCGGGAGCGGAAAGGGACTTC.